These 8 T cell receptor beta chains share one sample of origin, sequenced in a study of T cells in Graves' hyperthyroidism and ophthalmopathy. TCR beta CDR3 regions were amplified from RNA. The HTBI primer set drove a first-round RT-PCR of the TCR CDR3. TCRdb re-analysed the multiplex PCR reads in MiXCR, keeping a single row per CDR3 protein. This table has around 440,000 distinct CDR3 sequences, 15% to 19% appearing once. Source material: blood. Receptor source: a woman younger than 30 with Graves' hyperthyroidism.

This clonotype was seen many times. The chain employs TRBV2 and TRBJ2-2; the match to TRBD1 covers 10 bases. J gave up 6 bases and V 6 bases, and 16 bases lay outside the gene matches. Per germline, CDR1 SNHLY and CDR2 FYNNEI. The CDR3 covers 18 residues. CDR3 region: CASSQTRPGTGAPGELFF. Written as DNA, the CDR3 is TGTGCCAGCAGCCAAACCCGTCCCGGGACAGGGGCACCCGGGGAGCTGTTTTTT.

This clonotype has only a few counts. The CDR3 protein is CASSDRYSGNTIYF. The DNA for the CDR3 is TGTGCCAGCAGTGATAGGTACTCTGGAAACACCATATATTTT. The chain employs TRBV25-1 and TRBJ1-3; unclear D gene. V lost 3 bases and J 0 bases, leaving 6 bases between the germline ends. The CDR3 sequence is 14 residues long. Germline CDR1 MGHDK, CDR2 SYGVNS.

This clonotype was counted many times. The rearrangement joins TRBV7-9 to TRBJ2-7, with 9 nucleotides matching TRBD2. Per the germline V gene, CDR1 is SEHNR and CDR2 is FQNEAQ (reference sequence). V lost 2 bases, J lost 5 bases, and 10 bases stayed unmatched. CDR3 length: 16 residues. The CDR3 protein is CASSLRRLAGLDEQYF. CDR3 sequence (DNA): TGTGCCAGCAGCTTAAGGCGGCTAGCGGGGCTGGACGAGCAGTACTTC.

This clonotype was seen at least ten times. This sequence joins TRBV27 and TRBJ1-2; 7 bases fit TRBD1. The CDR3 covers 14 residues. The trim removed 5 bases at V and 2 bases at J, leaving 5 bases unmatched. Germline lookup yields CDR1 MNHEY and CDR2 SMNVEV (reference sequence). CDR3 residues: CASSPLGGNYGYTF. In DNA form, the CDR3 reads TGTGCCAGCAGTCCCTTAGGGGGCAACTATGGCTACACCTTC.

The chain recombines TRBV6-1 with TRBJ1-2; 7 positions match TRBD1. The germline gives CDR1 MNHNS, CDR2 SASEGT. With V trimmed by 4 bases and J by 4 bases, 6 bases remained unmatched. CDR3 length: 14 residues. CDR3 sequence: CASSVGQSSYGYTF. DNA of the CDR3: TGTGCCAGCAGTGTGGGACAGTCCTCCTATGGCTACACCTTC.

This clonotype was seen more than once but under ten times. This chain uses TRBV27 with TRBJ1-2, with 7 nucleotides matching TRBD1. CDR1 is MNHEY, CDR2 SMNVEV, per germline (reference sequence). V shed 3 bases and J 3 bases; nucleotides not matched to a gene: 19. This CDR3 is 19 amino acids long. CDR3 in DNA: TGTGCCAGCAGTTTCCGAAGGGGGCTATCACGGAACTATTACTATGGCTACACCTTC. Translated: CASSFRRGLSRNYYYGYTF.

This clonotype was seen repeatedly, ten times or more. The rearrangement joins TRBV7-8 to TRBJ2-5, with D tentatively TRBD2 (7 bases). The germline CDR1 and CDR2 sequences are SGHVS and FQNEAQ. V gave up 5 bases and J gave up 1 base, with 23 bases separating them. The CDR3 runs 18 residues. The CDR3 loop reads CASSARLPRGAPQETQYF. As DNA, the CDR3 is TGTGCCAGCAGCGCCCGACTCCCACGGGGGGCCCCCCAAGAGACCCAGTACTTC. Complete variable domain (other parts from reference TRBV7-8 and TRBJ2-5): GAGVSQSPRYKVAKRGQDVALRCDPISGHVSLFWYQQALGQGPEFLTYFQNEAQLDKSGLPSDRFFAERPEGSVSTLKIQRTQQEDSAVYLCASSARLPRGAPQETQYFGPGTRLLVL.

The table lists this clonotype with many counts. The CDR3 sequence is CASSPGLAGLKETQYF. The CDR3 nucleotides are TGTGCCAGCAGCCCCGGACTAGCGGGACTAAAAGAGACCCAGTACTTC. The V call is TRBV7-2, the J call TRBJ2-5, with 12 bases that match TRBD2. In germline, CDR1 is SGHTA, CDR2 FQGNSA. This CDR3 spans 16 amino acids. The J segment lost 3 bases and the V segment lost 5 bases, leaving 7 bases of the junction unmatched. The variable domain in full, with the rest retrieved from reference TRBV7-2 and TRBJ2-5, is GAGVSQSPSNKVTEKGKDVELRCDPISGHTALYWYRQSLGQGLEFLIYFQGNSAPDKSGLPSDRFSAERTGGSVSTLTIQRTQQEDSAVYLCASSPGLAGLKETQYFGPGTRLLVL.